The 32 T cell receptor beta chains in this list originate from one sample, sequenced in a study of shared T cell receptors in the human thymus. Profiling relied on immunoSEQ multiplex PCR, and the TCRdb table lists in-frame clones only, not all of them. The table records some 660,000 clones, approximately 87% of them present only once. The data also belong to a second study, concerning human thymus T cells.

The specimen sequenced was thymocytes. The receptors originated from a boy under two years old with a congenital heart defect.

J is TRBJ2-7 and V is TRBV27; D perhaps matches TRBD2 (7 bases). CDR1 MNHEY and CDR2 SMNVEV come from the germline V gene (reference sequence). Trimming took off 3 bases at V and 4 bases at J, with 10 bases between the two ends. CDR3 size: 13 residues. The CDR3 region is CASSLGGRYEQYF. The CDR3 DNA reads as TGTGCCAGCAGTTTGGGGGGGCGGTACGAGCAGTACTTC.

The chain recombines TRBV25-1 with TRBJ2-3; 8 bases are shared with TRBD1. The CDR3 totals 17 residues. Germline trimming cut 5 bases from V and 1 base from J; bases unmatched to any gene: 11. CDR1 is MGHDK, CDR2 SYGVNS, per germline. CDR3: CASSPAFRDRRTDTQYF. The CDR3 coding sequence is TGTGCCAGCAGTCCGGCCTTCCGGGACAGGCGCACAGATACGCAGTATTTT.

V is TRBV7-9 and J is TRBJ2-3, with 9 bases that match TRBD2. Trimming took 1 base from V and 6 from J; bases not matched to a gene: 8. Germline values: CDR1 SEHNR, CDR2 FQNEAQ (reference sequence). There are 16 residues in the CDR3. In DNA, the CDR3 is TGTGCCAGCAGCTTAGGAGGTAGCGGGAGTTTGGATACGCAGTATTTT. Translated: CASSLGGSGSLDTQYF.

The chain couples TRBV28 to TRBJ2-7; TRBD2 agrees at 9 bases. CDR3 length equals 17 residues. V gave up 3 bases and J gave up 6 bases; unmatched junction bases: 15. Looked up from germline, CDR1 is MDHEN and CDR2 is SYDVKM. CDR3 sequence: CASSFSGLANSFAEQYF. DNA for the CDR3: TGTGCCAGCAGTTTCTCGGGACTAGCAAACTCGTTCGCCGAGCAGTACTTC.

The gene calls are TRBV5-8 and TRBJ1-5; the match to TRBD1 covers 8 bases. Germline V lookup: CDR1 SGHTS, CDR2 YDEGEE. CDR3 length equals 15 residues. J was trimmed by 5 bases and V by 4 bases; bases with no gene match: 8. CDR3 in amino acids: CASSRDRGWDQPQHF. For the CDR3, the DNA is TGTGCCAGCAGCCGAGACAGGGGATGGGATCAGCCCCAGCATTTT.

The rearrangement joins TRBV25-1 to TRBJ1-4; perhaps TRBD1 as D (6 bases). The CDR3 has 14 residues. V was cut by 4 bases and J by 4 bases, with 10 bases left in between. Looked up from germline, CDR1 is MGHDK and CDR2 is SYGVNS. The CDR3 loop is CASSGGQDNEKLFF. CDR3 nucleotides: TGTGCCAGCAGTGGGGGGCAGGATAATGAAAAACTGTTTTTT. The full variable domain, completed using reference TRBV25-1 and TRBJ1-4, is EADIYQTPRYLVIGTGKKITLECSQTMGHDKMYWYQQDPGMELHLIHYSYGVNSTEKGDLSSESTVSRIRTEHFPLTLESARPSHTSQYLCASSGGQDNEKLFFGSGTQLSVL.

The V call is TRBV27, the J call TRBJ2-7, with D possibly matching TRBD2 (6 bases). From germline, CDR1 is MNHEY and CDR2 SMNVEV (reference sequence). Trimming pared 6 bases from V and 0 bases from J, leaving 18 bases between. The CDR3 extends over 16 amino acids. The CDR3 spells CASSPTGRDSSYEQYF. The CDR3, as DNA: TGTGCCAGCAGCCCAACGGGGCGGGATAGCTCCTACGAGCAGTACTTC.

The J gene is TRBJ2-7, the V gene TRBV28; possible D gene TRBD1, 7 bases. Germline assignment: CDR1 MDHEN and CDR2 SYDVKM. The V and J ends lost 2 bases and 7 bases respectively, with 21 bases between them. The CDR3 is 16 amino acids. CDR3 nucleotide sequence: TGTGCCAGCAGTTTAGACAGGGAGGTGACCTCGGGAGAGCAGTACTTC. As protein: CASSLDREVTSGEQYF.

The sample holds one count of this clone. CDR3 bases: TGTGCCAGCAGTTTATCCCTAGCGGGAGACCTCGGGGGCGAGCAGTACTTC. It encodes CASSLSLAGDLGGEQYF. The J gene is TRBJ2-7, the V gene TRBV27; 10 bases line up with TRBD2. The germline CDR1 and CDR2 sequences are MNHEY and SMNVEV (reference sequence). Trimming cost V 0 bases and J 6 bases; bases outside gene matches: 11. The CDR3 runs 17 residues.

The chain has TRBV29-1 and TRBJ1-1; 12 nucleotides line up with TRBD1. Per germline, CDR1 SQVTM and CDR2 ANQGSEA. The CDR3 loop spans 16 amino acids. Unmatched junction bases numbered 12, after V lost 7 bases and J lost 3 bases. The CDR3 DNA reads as TGCAGCGCCCAAAGCCGGGACAGGGGGCGCGACACTGAAGCTTTCTTT. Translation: CSAQSRDRGRDTEAFF.

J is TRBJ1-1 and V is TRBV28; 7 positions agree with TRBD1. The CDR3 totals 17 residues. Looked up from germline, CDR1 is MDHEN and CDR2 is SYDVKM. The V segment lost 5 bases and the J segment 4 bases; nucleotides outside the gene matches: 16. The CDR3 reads CASSPLPQGDRGTEAFF. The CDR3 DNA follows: TGTGCCAGCAGTCCGCTACCCCAGGGGGATAGGGGCACTGAAGCTTTCTTT.

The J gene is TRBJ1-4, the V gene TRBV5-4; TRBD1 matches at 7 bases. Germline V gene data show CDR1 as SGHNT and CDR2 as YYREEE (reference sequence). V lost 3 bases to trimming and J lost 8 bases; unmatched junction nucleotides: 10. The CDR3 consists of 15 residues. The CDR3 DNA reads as TGTGCCAGCAGCTCGTTTGACAGGGTCGAGGAAAAACTGTTTTTT. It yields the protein CASSSFDRVEEKLFF.

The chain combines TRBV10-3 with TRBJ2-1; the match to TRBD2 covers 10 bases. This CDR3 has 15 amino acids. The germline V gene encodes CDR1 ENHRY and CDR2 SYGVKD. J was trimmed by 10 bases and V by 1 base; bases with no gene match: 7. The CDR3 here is CAISELSGREWEQFF. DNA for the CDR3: TGTGCCATCAGTGAGTTGAGCGGGAGGGAGTGGGAGCAGTTCTTC.

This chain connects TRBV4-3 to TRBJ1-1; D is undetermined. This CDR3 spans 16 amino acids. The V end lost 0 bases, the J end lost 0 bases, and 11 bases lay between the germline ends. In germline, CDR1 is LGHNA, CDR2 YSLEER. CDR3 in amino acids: CASSQERRSMNTEAFF. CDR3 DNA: TGCGCCAGCAGCCAAGAACGCCGCAGTATGAACACTGAAGCTTTCTTT.

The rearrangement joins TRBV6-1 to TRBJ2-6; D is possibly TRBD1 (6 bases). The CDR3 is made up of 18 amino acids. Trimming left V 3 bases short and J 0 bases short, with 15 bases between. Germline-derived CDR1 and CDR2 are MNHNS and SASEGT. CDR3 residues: CASSERRTAVSGANVLTF. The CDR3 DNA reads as TGTGCCAGCAGTGAGAGGAGGACAGCAGTCTCTGGGGCCAACGTCCTGACTTTC.

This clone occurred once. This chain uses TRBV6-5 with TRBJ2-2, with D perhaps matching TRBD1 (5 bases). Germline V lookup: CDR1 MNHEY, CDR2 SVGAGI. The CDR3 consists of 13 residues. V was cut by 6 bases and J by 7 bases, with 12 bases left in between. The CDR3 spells CASRRGWDGELFF. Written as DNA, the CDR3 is TGTGCCAGCAGAAGGGGATGGGACGGGGAGCTGTTTTTT.

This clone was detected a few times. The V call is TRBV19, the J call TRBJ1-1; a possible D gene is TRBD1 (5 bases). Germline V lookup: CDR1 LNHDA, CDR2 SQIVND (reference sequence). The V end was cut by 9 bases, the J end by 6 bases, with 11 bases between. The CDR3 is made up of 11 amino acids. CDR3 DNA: TGTGCCAGCGGACGACAGCCTGAAGCTTTCTTT. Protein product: CASGRQPEAFF.

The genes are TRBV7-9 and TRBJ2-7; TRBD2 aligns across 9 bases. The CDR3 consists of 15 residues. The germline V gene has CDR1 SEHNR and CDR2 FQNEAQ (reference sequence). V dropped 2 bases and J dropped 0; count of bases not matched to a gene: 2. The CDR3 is CASSLSTSGSYEQYF. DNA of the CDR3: TGTGCCAGCAGCTTATCGACTAGCGGCTCCTACGAGCAGTACTTC.

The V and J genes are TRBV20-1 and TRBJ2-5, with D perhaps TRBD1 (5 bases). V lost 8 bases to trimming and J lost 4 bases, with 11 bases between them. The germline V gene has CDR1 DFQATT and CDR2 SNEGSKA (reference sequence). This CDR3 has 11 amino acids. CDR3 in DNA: TGCAGTACCAGGGTACCAGAGACCCAGTACTTC. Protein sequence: CSTRVPETQYF.

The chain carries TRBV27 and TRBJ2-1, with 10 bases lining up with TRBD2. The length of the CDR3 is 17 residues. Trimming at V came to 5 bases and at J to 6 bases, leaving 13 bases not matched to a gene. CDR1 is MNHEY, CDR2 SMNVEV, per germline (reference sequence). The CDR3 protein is CASSGRPSGGVFNEQFF. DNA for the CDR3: TGTGCCAGCAGTGGGAGACCTAGCGGGGGAGTCTTCAATGAGCAGTTCTTC.

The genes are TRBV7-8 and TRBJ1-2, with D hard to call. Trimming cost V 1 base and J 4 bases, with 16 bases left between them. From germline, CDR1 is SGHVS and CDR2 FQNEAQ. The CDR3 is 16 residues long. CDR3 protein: CASSLEMRGPPYGYTF. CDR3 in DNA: TGTGCCAGCAGCTTAGAAATGAGAGGGCCACCCTATGGCTACACCTTC.

CDR3 sequence (DNA): TGTGCCAGCAGTGACTCTCCCCTCATTTGGGGGCACACTGAAGCTTTCTTT. Translated, it gives CASSDSPLIWGHTEAFF. This sequence joins TRBV6-4 and TRBJ1-1; D may be TRBD1 (6 bases). Trimming took off 0 bases at V and 3 bases at J, with 17 bases between the two ends. The germline gives CDR1 MRHNA, CDR2 SNTAGT. This CDR3 is 17 amino acids long.

CDR3 loop: CASSARQVHTGELFF. The CDR3 coding sequence is TGTGCCAGCAGCGCCAGACAGGTCCACACCGGGGAGCTGTTTTTT. The chain joins TRBV9 to TRBJ2-2, with D maybe TRBD1 (6 bases). The V end lost 3 bases, the J end lost 3 bases, and 12 bases lay between the germline ends. CDR3 length: 15 residues. Germline CDR1 SGDLS, CDR2 YYNGEE.

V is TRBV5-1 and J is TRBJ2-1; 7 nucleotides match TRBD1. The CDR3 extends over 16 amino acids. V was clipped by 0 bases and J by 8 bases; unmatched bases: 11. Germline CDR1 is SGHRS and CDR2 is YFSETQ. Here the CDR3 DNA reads TGCGCCAGCAGCTTGGTTACGACAGGGTTCGGGGATGAGCAGTTCTTC. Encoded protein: CASSLVTTGFGDEQFF. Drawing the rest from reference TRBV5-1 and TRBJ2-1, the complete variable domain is KAGVTQTPRYLIKTRGQQVTLSCSPISGHRSVSWYQQTPGQGLQFLFEYFSETQRNKGNFPGRFSGRQFSNSRSEMNVSTLELGDSALYLCASSLVTTGFGDEQFFGPGTRLTVL.

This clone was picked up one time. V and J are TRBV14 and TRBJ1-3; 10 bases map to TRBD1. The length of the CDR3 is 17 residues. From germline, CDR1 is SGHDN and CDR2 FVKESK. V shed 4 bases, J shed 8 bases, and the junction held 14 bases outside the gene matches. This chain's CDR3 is CASSRFHQTGGQDTIYF. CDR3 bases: TGTGCCAGCAGCCGCTTCCACCAGACAGGGGGCCAAGACACCATATATTTT.

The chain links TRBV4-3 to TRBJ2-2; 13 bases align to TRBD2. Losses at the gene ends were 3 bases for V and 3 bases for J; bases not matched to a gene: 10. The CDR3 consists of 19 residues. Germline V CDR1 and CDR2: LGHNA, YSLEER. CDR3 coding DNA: TGCGCCAGCAGCCAGAGAGGACTAGCGGGAGAGAGCGACACCGGGGAGCTGTTTTTT. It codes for CASSQRGLAGESDTGELFF.

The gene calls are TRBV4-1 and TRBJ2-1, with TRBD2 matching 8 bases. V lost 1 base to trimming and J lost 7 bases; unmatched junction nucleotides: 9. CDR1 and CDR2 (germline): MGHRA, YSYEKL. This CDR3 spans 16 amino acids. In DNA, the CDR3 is TGCGCCAGCAGCCAAGCCGGGGGGGCCCCGTGGAATGAGCAGTTCTTC. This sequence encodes CASSQAGGAPWNEQFF.

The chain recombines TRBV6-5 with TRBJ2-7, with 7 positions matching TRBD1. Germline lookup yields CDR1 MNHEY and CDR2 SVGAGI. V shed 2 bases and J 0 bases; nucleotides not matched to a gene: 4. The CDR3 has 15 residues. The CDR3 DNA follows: TGTGCCAGCAGTTACAGGGACAGCGCCTCCTACGAGCAGTACTTC. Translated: CASSYRDSASYEQYF.

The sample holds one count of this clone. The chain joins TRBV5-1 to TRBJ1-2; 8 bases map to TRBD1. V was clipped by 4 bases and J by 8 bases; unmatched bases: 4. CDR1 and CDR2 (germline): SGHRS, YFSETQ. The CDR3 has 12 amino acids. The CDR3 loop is CASSTTGAGYTF. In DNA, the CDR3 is TGCGCCAGCAGCACGACAGGGGCCGGCTACACCTTC.

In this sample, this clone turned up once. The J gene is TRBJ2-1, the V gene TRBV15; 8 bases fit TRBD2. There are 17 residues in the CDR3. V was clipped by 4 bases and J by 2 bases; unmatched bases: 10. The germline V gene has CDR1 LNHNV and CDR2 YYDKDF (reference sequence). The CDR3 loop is CATSTSQGSGTYNEQFF. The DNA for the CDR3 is TGTGCCACCAGCACCAGCCAGGGTAGCGGGACCTACAATGAGCAGTTCTTC. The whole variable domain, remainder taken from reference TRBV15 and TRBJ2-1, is DAMVIQNPRYQVTQFGKPVTLSCSQTLNHNVMYWYQQKSSQAPKLLFHYYDKDFNNEADTPDNFQSRRPNTSFCFLDIRSPGLGDTAMYLCATSTSQGSGTYNEQFFGPGTRLTVL.

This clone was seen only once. The CDR3 loop is CATSGGQGRGPNYGYTF. The CDR3 bases are TGTGCCACCAGCGGGGGGCAGGGGAGGGGACCTAACTATGGCTACACCTTC. The rearrangement uses TRBV15 and TRBJ1-2, with a weak D call TRBD1 (6 bases). V was pared by 5 bases and J by 0 bases, with 19 bases between. From germline, CDR1 is LNHNV and CDR2 YYDKDF (reference sequence). The CDR3 has 17 amino acids.

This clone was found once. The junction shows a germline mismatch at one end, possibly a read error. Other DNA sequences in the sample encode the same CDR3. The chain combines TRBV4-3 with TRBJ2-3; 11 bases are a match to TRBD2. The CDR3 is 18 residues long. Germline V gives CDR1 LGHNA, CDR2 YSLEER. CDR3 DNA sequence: TGCGCTAGCAGCCAAGAGGGGGACTCTAGCGGGGGGCCTTATACGCAGTATTTT. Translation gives CASSQEGDSSGGPYTQYF.